Below are 28 T cell receptor beta chains sequenced from a single sample in a study of shared clonotypes between healthy human individuals. Repertoires were generated with immunoSEQ multiplex PCR, while TCRdb's copy carries only in-frame clones and drops some. There are a few hundred thousand clones in the sample; 70% to 80% occur only once, and more than 10% lies in the top ten. The source material was PBMCs. Source of these receptors: a middle-aged woman in good health. Some clones in this sample may be carry-over from other donors' samples.

The chain carries TRBV30 and TRBJ1-1; no definite D call. CDR3 length: 13 amino acids. V lost 4 bases, J lost 0 bases, and 9 bases lay in between. In germline, CDR1 is GTSNPN, CDR2 SVGIG (reference sequence). CDR3 loop: CAWKPGMNTEAFF. The CDR3 DNA reads TGTGCCTGGAAGCCCGGCATGAACACTGAAGCTTTCTTT.

The J gene is TRBJ2-7, the V gene TRBV4-1, with 8 bases lining up with TRBD2. CDR1 is MGHRA and CDR2 is YSYEKL in the germline V gene. CDR3 size: 17 residues. V shed 6 bases and J 3 bases; nucleotides not matched to a gene: 16. Here the CDR3 DNA reads TGCGCCAGCAGACAGATCGCGGGGGGCGGGGCGATCTACGAGCAGTACTTC. This gives the protein CASRQIAGGGAIYEQYF.

This chain uses TRBV5-4 with TRBJ2-2, with 11 nucleotides matching TRBD1. CDR3 length: 16 residues. The germline CDR1 and CDR2 sequences are SGHNT and YYREEE (reference sequence). With 1 base clipped from V and 5 bases from J, the junction kept 4 bases outside the gene matches. CDR3 amino acids: CASSLSGTGGTGELFF. CDR3 DNA sequence: TGTGCCAGCAGCTTGAGCGGGACAGGGGGGACCGGGGAGCTGTTTTTT.

This rearrangement joins TRBV5-1 to TRBJ2-3; D possibly uses TRBD1 or TRBD2 (5 bases each). V was clipped by 0 bases and J by 1 base, with 15 bases between them. CDR1 SGHRS and CDR2 YFSETQ come from the germline V gene. There are 17 residues in the CDR3. In nucleotides, the CDR3 is TGCGCCAGCAGCTTGGGTATGGGGGAAACGGGCACAGATACGCAGTATTTT. This gives the protein CASSLGMGETGTDTQYF. Together with reference TRBV5-1 and TRBJ2-3, the CDR3 gives the full variable domain: KAGVTQTPRYLIKTRGQQVTLSCSPISGHRSVSWYQQTPGQGLQFLFEYFSETQRNKGNFPGRFSGRQFSNSRSEMNVSTLELGDSALYLCASSLGMGETGTDTQYFGPGTRLTVL.

The chain's CDR3 is CASSQRTSGRREEQFF. The DNA for the CDR3 is TGCGCCAGCAGCCAGAGGACTAGCGGGCGACGTGAGGAGCAGTTCTTC. The V gene is TRBV4-1, the J gene TRBJ2-1, with 11 nucleotides matching TRBD2. V shed 3 bases and J 10 bases; nucleotides not matched to a gene: 11. CDR1 and CDR2 (germline): MGHRA, YSYEKL. This CDR3 spans 16 amino acids.

V and J are TRBV7-2 and TRBJ2-3; D remains ambiguous. V lost 1 base to trimming and J lost 4 bases, with 9 bases between them. The CDR3 is 14 amino acids. CDR1 SGHTA and CDR2 FQGNSA come from the germline V gene. This CDR3 reads CASSLVGPSDTQYF. The CDR3 DNA reads TGTGCCAGCAGCTTAGTTGGTCCGTCAGATACGCAGTATTTT.

This clone has just one count. The chain employs TRBV7-9 and TRBJ2-3, with D perhaps TRBD2 (6 bases). The CDR3 runs 16 residues. CDR1 is SEHNR and CDR2 is FQNEAQ in the germline V gene (reference sequence). Trimming pared 3 bases from V and 0 bases from J, leaving 13 bases between. DNA of the CDR3: TGTGCCAGCAGCTTGCAAGGAAGCGGGAGCACAGATACGCAGTATTTT. Translated, it gives CASSLQGSGSTDTQYF.

The CDR3 nucleotides are TGTGCCAGCAGTTCCCCGGGACAGGCCTATGGCTACACCTTC. Translation: CASSSPGQAYGYTF. V is TRBV28 and J is TRBJ1-2, with TRBD1 matching over 8 bases. The CDR3 covers 14 residues. The junction had 5 bases not matched to a gene; V was cut back by 4 bases and J by 4 bases. Germline V lookup: CDR1 MDHEN, CDR2 SYDVKM.

This rearrangement joins TRBV15 to TRBJ2-1; 9 bases agree with TRBD2. The CDR3 is 14 residues long. V gave up 1 base and J gave up 9 bases; unmatched junction bases: 4. Germline V CDR1 and CDR2: LNHNV, YYDKDF (reference sequence). The CDR3 bases are TGTGCCACCAGCAGAGCGTGGCGGGAGGGTGAGCAGTTCTTC. As protein: CATSRAWREGEQFF.

This clone was recorded many times. This rearrangement joins TRBV7-2 to TRBJ2-5; D assignment may be TRBD1 or TRBD2 (5 bases each). V was trimmed by 5 bases and J by 5 bases, leaving 15 bases between them. Germline CDR1 and CDR2: SGHTA and FQGNSA. There are 14 residues in the CDR3. The CDR3 region is CASSPRAGSETQYF. CDR3 DNA: TGTGCCAGCAGCCCTCGGGCAGGGAGTGAGACCCAGTACTTC.

V is TRBV30 and J is TRBJ1-2; the D is unclear. The CDR3 totals 12 residues. Trimming took off 0 bases at V and 8 bases at J, with 10 bases between the two ends. Germline CDR1 GTSNPN, CDR2 SVGIG (reference sequence). The CDR3: CAWSVRDRGYTF. The CDR3 DNA reads TGTGCCTGGAGTGTACGTGACCGGGGCTACACCTTC.

The rearrangement links TRBV30 to TRBJ1-2; weak D call: TRBD1 (5 bases). From germline, CDR1 is GTSNPN and CDR2 SVGIG (reference sequence). CDR3 size: 13 residues. Trimming pared 3 bases from V and 2 bases from J, leaving 10 bases between. The CDR3 DNA sequence: TGTGCCTGGAGACAGGATGAAAACTATGGCTACACCTTC. It translates to CAWRQDENYGYTF.

The V gene is TRBV30, the J gene TRBJ1-5; perhaps TRBD1 as D (6 bases). The CDR3 is 12 amino acids. Germline lookup yields CDR1 GTSNPN and CDR2 SVGIG (reference sequence). The CDR3 DNA follows: TGTGCTGCGGGGGGCGGCAATCAGCCCCAGCATTTT. Translating it yields CAAGGGNQPQHF.

This chain joins TRBV2 and TRBJ2-4; D perhaps matches TRBD2 (5 bases). Trimming removed 4 bases from V and 7 bases from J, with 8 bases in between. The germline V gene encodes CDR1 SNHLY and CDR2 FYNNEI. The CDR3 contains 12 residues. The CDR3 here is CASSGGGNIQYF. The CDR3 bases are TGTGCCAGCAGTGGAGGCGGGAACATTCAGTACTTC.

As to this clone: This same CDR3 is encoded by further DNA sequences in the sample. V is TRBV5-1 and J is TRBJ2-1; 7 bases align to TRBD2. The CDR3 sequence is 15 residues long. Trimming at V came to 0 bases and at J to 1 base, leaving 1 base not matched to a gene. The germline V gene encodes CDR1 SGHRS and CDR2 YFSETQ. The CDR3 spells CASSLGSGSYNEQFF. DNA for the CDR3: TGCGCCAGCAGCTTGGGTAGCGGGTCCTACAATGAGCAGTTCTTC. The full variable domain, in which reference TRBV5-1 and TRBJ2-1 provide the parts outside the CDR3, is KAGVTQTPRYLIKTRGQQVTLSCSPISGHRSVSWYQQTPGQGLQFLFEYFSETQRNKGNFPGRFSGRQFSNSRSEMNVSTLELGDSALYLCASSLGSGSYNEQFFGPGTRLTVL.

The V gene is TRBV27, the J gene TRBJ2-1; D perhaps matches TRBD1 (5 bases). This CDR3 has 14 residues. Germline CDR1 and CDR2: MNHEY and SMNVEV (reference sequence). V was shortened by 5 bases and J by 4 bases, with 12 bases between the two germline ends. The CDR3 region is CASSRGDFYNEQFF. DNA for the CDR3: TGTGCCAGCAGTAGGGGCGATTTTTACAATGAGCAGTTCTTC.

This CDR3 is CASSLYVSGRSSYEQYF. Written as DNA, the CDR3 is TGTGCCAGCAGCCTCTATGTAAGCGGGAGGAGCTCCTACGAGCAGTACTTC. The chain carries TRBV7-2 and TRBJ2-7, with 9 bases that match TRBD2. The CDR3 consists of 17 residues. Germline CDR1 SGHTA, CDR2 FQGNSA. V dropped 5 bases and J dropped 0; count of bases not matched to a gene: 11. Complete variable domain (other parts from reference TRBV7-2 and TRBJ2-7): GAGVSQSPSNKVTEKGKDVELRCDPISGHTALYWYRQSLGQGLEFLIYFQGNSAPDKSGLPSDRFSAERTGGSVSTLTIQRTQQEDSAVYLCASSLYVSGRSSYEQYFGPGTRLTVT.

V is TRBV7-2 and J is TRBJ2-5, with 8 nucleotides matching TRBD2. Germline CDR1 is SGHTA and CDR2 is FQGNSA. Trimming removed 5 bases from V and 2 bases from J; junction bases left unmatched: 7. This CDR3 has 15 amino acids. Written as DNA, the CDR3 is TGTGCCAGCAGCCGCAGCGGGACTAGACAAGAGACCCAGTACTTC. Translation gives CASSRSGTRQETQYF.

The chain has TRBV18 and TRBJ1-1; unclear D gene. Trimming removed 3 bases at V and 1 base at J, with 6 bases between. Germline values: CDR1 KGHSH, CDR2 LQKENI. The length of the CDR3 is 13 residues. The CDR3 sequence: CASSPRQNTEAFF. CDR3 nucleotides: TGTGCCAGCTCACCTCGTCAGAACACTGAAGCTTTCTTT.

The V call is TRBV4-3, the J call TRBJ2-1, with a possible D match to TRBD1 (6 bases). V lost 1 base and J 0 bases, leaving 19 bases between the germline ends. The CDR3 is 19 amino acids. Germline V gene data show CDR1 as LGHNA and CDR2 as YSLEER. The DNA for the CDR3 is TGCGCCAGCAGCCAAGTTTATGGCGGTAGGGGGAGCTCCTACAATGAGCAGTTCTTC. Translation gives CASSQVYGGRGSSYNEQFF.

The chain links TRBV4-3 to TRBJ1-4; 9 nucleotides agree with TRBD1. This CDR3 is 13 amino acids long. Germline assignment: CDR1 LGHNA and CDR2 YSLEER. The trim removed 5 bases at V and 5 bases at J, leaving 0 bases unmatched. This CDR3 is CASSGTGNEKLFF. The CDR3 coding sequence is TGCGCCAGCAGCGGGACAGGGAATGAAAAACTGTTTTTT.

The J gene is TRBJ2-7, the V gene TRBV6-5, with D perhaps TRBD2 (6 bases). The CDR3 loop spans 14 amino acids. In germline, CDR1 is MNHEY, CDR2 SVGAGI. Trimming removed 6 bases at V and 2 bases at J, with 14 bases between. The DNA of the CDR3 is TGTGCCAGCAGGCTGGGGGGTCCCACCTACGAGCAGTACTTC. It translates to CASRLGGPTYEQYF.

V and J are TRBV7-9 and TRBJ2-2, with TRBD1 as a possible D gene (5 bases). Trimming stripped 5 bases from V and 1 base from J, with 11 bases between. The CDR3 has 15 residues. Per the germline V gene, CDR1 is SEHNR and CDR2 is FQNEAQ (reference sequence). As DNA, the CDR3 is TGTGCCAGCAGCCCCCGACAGCGGAACACCGGGGAGCTGTTTTTT. Translation gives CASSPRQRNTGELFF. The variable domain in full, with the rest retrieved from reference TRBV7-9 and TRBJ2-2, is DTGVSQNPRHKITKRGQNVTFRCDPISEHNRLYWYRQTLGQGPEFLTYFQNEAQLEKSRLLSDRFSAERPKGSFSTLEIQRTEQGDSAMYLCASSPRQRNTGELFFGEGSRLTVL.

This clone was observed a handful of times. The rearrangement links TRBV5-1 to TRBJ1-1; D perhaps matches TRBD1 (6 bases). Germline-derived CDR1 and CDR2 are SGHRS and YFSETQ. This CDR3 has 15 residues. Trimming took 4 bases from V and 0 from J, leaving 13 bases between them. CDR3 coding DNA: TGCGCCAGCAGCCGGACAGTGCCTGTGAACACTGAAGCTTTCTTT. This translates into CASSRTVPVNTEAFF.

V gene TRBV28 combines with J gene TRBJ2-1; 10 bases line up with TRBD2. The junction had 10 bases not matched to a gene; V was cut back by 5 bases and J by 9 bases. The CDR3 sequence is 15 residues long. CDR1 MDHEN and CDR2 SYDVKM come from the germline V gene. This CDR3 reads CASSPQAGGGLEQFF. The CDR3 bases are TGTGCCAGCAGTCCACAAGCGGGAGGGGGTCTTGAGCAGTTCTTC.

The chain has TRBV10-3 and TRBJ1-1; 8 nucleotides agree with TRBD1. CDR1 and CDR2 (germline): ENHRY, SYGVKD. V shed 11 bases and J 4 bases; nucleotides not matched to a gene: 6. This CDR3 has 12 residues. CDR3 sequence (DNA): TGTGCCGCGCAGGGGGCGGGCACTGAAGCTTTCTTT. Its translation: CAAQGAGTEAFF.

The CDR3 DNA reads TGTGCCAGCTGGAGAGGGGGCAATCAGCCCCAGCATTTT. Translating gives CASWRGGNQPQHF. The chain joins TRBV27 to TRBJ1-5; D might be TRBD1 (5 bases). CDR3 length: 13 residues. Germline-derived CDR1 and CDR2 are MNHEY and SMNVEV (reference sequence). The V and J ends lost 8 bases and 2 bases respectively, with 10 bases between them.

The rearrangement joins TRBV28 to TRBJ2-7; no reliable D call. Trimming took 2 bases from V and 10 from J, leaving 15 bases between them. The length of the CDR3 is 13 residues. The germline gives CDR1 MDHEN, CDR2 SYDVKM. CDR3 in DNA: TGTGCCAGCAGTTTAGGGCCTGGTAGGAGTCAGTACTTC. It is translated as CASSLGPGRSQYF.